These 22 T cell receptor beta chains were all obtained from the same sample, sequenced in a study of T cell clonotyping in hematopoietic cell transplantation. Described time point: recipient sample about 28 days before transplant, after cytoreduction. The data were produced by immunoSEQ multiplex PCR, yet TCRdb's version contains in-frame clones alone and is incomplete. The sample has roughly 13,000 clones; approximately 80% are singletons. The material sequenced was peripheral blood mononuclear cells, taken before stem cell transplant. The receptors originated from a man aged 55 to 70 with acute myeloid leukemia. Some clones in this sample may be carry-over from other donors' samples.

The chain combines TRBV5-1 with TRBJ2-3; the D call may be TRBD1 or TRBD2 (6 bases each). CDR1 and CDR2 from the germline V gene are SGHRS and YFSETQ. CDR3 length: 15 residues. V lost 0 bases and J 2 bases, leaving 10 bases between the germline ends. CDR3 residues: CASSLGWGATDTQYF. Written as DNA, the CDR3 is TGCGCCAGCAGCTTGGGGTGGGGGGCCACAGATACGCAGTATTTT.

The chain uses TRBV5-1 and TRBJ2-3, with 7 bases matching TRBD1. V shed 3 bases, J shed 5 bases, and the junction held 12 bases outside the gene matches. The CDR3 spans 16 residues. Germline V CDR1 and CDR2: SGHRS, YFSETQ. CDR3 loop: CASSSTGVPGGDTQYF. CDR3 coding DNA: TGCGCCAGCAGCTCTACAGGGGTTCCCGGCGGAGATACGCAGTATTTT.

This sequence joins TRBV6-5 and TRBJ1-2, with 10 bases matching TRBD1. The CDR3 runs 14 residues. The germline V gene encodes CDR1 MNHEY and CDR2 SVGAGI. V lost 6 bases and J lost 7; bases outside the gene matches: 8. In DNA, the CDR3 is TGTGCCAGCAGGCCCGGGACAGGGGCTTTTGGCTACACCTTC. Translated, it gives CASRPGTGAFGYTF.

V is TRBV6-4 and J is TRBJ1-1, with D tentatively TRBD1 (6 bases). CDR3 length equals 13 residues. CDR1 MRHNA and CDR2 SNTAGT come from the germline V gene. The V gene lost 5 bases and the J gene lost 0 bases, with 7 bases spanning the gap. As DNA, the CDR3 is TGTGCCAGCAGTTGGGACATGAACACTGAAGCTTTCTTT. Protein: CASSWDMNTEAFF.

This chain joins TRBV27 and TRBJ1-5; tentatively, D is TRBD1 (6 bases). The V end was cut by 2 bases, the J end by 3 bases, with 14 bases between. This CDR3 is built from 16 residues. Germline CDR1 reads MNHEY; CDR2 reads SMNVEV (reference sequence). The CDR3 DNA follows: TGTGCCAGCAGTTTAGATGGCAGGGGAGACAATCAGCCCCAGCATTTT. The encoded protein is CASSLDGRGDNQPQHF.

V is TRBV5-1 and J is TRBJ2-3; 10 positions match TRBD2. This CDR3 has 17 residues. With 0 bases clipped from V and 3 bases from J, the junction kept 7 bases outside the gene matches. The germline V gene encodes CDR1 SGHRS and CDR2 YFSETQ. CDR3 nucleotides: TGCGCCAGCAGCTTGGCGGGGACTAGCGCGGAAACAGATACGCAGTATTTT. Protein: CASSLAGTSAETDTQYF.

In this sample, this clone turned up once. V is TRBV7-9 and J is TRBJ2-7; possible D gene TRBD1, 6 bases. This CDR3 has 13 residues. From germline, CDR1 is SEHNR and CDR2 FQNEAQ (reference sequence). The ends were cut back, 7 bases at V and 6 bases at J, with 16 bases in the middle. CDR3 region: CASNQAGDAEQYF. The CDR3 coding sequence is TGTGCCAGCAACCAAGCAGGGGACGCCGAGCAGTACTTC.

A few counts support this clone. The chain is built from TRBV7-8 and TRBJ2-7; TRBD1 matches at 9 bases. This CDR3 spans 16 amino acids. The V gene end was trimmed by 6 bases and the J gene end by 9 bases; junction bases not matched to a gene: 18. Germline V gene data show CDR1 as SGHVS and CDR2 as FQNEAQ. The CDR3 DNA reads TGTGCCAGCAGTCCCGCGCCCGGGACAGGGATACTCGGGCAGTACTTC. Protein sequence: CASSPAPGTGILGQYF.

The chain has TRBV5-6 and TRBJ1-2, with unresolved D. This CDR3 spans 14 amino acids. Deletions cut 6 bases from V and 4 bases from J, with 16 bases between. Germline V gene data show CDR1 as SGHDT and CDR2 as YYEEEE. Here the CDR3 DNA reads TGTGCCAGCACTACGGCCGCGAAAGCCTATGGCTACACCTTC. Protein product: CASTTAAKAYGYTF.

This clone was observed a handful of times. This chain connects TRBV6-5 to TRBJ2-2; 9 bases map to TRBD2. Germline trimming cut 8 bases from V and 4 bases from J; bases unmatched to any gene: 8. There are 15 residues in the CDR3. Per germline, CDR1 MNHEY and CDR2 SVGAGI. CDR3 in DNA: TGTGCCAGCCGGGGGCGGGAGGGCAGCACCGGGGAGCTGTTTTTT. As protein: CASRGREGSTGELFF.

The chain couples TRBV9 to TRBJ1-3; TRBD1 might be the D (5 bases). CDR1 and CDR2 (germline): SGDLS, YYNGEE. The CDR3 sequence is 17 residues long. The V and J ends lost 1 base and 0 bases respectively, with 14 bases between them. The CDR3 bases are TGTGCCAGCAGCGTACGGGCAGGGACCTACTCTGGAAACACCATATATTTT. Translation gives CASSVRAGTYSGNTIYF.

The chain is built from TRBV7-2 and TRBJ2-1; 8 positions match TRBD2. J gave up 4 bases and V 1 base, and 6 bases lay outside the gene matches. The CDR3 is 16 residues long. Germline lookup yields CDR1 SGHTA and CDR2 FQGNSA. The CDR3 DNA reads TGTGCCAGCAGCTTAGGGGGTAGCGGGGTTTACAATGAGCAGTTCTTC. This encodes CASSLGGSGVYNEQFF.

CDR3 DNA sequence: TGTGCCAGCAGCTCCAACCAGGGGTCCACAGATACGCAGTATTTT. This translates into CASSSNQGSTDTQYF. The rearrangement joins TRBV9 to TRBJ2-3; TRBD1 might be the D (6 bases). CDR3 length: 15 residues. Germline lookup yields CDR1 SGDLS and CDR2 YYNGEE. V dropped 4 bases and J dropped 2 bases, with 14 bases sitting between them.

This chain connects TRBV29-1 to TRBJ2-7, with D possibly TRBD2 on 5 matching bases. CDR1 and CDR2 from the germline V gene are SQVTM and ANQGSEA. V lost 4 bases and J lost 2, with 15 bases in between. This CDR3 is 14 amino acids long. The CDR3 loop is CSVAMGVGAYEQYF. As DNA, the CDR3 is TGCAGCGTTGCGATGGGAGTGGGTGCCTACGAGCAGTACTTC.

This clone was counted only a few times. CDR3 nucleotide sequence: TGCAGCGTTGAAGATCCGACAGGGGGGACACTGAACGAGCAGTACTTC. Its translation: CSVEDPTGGTLNEQYF. The chain links TRBV29-1 to TRBJ2-7; 9 bases map to TRBD1. The junction had 11 bases not matched to a gene; V was cut back by 0 bases and J by 5 bases. The CDR3 has 16 residues. Germline V lookup: CDR1 SQVTM, CDR2 ANQGSEA.

The CDR3 DNA is TGTGCCAGCAGTGCTTCCGGGACAGCGTTTAATGAAAAACTGTTTTTT. This encodes CASSASGTAFNEKLFF. The chain links TRBV2 to TRBJ1-4; TRBD1 matches 7 bases. CDR3 length: 16 amino acids. V was pared by 4 bases and J by 4 bases, with 9 bases of the junction left unmatched. Germline CDR1 is SNHLY and CDR2 is FYNNEI.

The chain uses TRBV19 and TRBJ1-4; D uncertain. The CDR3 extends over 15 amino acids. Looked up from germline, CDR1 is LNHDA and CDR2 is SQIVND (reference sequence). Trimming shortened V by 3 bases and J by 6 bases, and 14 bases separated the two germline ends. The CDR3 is CASSMRDRADEKLFF. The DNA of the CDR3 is TGTGCCAGTAGTATGAGAGATAGGGCGGATGAAAAACTGTTTTTT.

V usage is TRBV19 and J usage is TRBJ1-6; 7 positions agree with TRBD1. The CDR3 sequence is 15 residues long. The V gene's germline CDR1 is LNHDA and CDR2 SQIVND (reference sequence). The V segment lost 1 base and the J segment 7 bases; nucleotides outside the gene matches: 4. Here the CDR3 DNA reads TGTGCCAGTAGTATAGTTGGCAGGGGGAATTCACCCCTCCACTTT. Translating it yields CASSIVGRGNSPLHF.

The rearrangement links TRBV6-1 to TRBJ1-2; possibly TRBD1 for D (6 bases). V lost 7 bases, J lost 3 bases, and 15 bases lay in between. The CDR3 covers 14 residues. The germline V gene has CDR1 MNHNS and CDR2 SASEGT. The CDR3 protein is CASTLQQGYYGYTF. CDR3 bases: TGTGCCAGCACCCTCCAACAGGGATACTATGGCTACACCTTC.

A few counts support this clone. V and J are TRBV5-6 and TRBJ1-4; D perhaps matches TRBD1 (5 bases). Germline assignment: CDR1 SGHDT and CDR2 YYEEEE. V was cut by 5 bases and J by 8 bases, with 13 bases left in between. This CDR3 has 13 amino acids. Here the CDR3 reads CASRYRSGEKLFF. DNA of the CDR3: TGTGCCAGCAGGTACAGGTCTGGAGAAAAACTGTTTTTT. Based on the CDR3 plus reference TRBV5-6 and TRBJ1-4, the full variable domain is DAGVTQSPTHLIKTRGQQVTLRCSPKSGHDTVSWYQQALGQGPQFIFQYYEEEERQRGNFPDRFSGHQFPNYSSELNVNALLLGDSALYLCASRYRSGEKLFFGSGTQLSVL.

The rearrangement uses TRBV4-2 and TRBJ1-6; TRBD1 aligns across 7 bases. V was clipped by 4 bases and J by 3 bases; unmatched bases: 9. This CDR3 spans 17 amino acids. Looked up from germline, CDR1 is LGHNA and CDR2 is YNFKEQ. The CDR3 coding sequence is TGTGCCAGCAGCCCCCGAATCGGGGACAGCTATAATTCACCCCTCCACTTT. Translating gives CASSPRIGDSYNSPLHF.

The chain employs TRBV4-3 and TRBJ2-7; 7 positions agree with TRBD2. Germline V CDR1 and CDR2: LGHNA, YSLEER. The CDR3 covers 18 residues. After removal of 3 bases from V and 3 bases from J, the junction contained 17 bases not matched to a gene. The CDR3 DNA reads TGCGCCAGCAGCCACGAGCCACTCGGCGGGGCTAGCGGCTACGAGCAGTACTTC. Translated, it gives CASSHEPLGGASGYEQYF.